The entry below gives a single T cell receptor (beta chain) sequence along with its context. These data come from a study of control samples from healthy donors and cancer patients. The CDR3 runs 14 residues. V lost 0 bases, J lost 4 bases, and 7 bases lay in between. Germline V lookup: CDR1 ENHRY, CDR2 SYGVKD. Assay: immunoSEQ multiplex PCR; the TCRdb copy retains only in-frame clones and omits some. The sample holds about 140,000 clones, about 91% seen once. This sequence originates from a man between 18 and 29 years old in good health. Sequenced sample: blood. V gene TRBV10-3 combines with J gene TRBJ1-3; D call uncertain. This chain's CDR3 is CAISESVPGNTIYF. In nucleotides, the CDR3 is TGTGCCATCAGTGAGTCGGTACCGGGAAACACCATATATTTT.